This T cell receptor (beta chain) emerged from a study of blood T cell repertoires in COVID-19. V was trimmed by 4 bases and J by 1 base, leaving 10 bases between them. The germline V gene has CDR1 LGHNT and CDR2 FRNRAP. This CDR3 is built from 14 residues. Sequencing was performed with immunoSEQ multiplex PCR; in TCRdb, only in-frame clones are kept and a portion is missing. The sample consists of approximately 47,000 clones, around 90% of them appearing once. The origin of this receptor is a man aged 65-85 years with active COVID-19. Sequencing was done on a sample of peripheral blood. The chain employs TRBV12-5 and TRBJ2-5, with D maybe TRBD1 (6 bases). The CDR3 loop reads CASGWGLAQETQYF. Written as DNA, the CDR3 is TGTGCTAGTGGTTGGGGGCTAGCCCAAGAGACCCAGTACTTC.